Presented here are 7 T cell receptor beta chains from one specimen sequenced in a study of glioma-infiltrating T cells (dated by TCRdb to 2016 to 2018). The sequencing machine was an Illumina MiSeq. TCR alpha and beta CDR3 regions were amplified with the iRepertoire nested amplicon-rescue multiplex PCR (arm-PCR) platform from RNA. TCRdb cleaned the public reads at Q25 with fastp, built clones with MiXCR and kept in-frame beta chains. Every CDR3 protein is listed once, alongside the most common genes and DNA of its rows. The sample data list more than 300,000 distinct CDR3 sequences, and approximately 42% of these were observed just once. 12% of the sample belongs to the ten largest clones. Material: glioma tissue, nonneoplastic brain tissue, or PBMCs (not recorded which). The receptors originated from a human donor with low-grade glioma or glioblastoma, undergoing nonglioma brain surgery, or in good health (not recorded which).

The chain recombines TRBV20-1 with TRBJ2-7, with D unresolved. Trimming took 0 bases from V and 4 from J, leaving 16 bases between them. In germline, CDR1 is DFQATT, CDR2 SNEGSKA (reference sequence). CDR3 length: 15 amino acids. For the CDR3, the DNA is TGCAGTGCTAGAGACCCGCAGTCTCTACCGTACGAGCAGTACTTC. Translation: CSARDPQSLPYEQYF.

This clonotype has at least ten counts. CDR3: CASSRSPLAVAHNEQFF. The CDR3 DNA follows: TGCGCCAGCAGCCGTAGCCCACTAGCAGTAGCGCACAATGAGCAGTTCTTC. The gene calls are TRBV4-3 and TRBJ2-1; D is perhaps TRBD2 (6 bases). The CDR3 runs 17 residues. Trimming removed 4 bases at V and 5 bases at J, with 21 bases between. The germline gives CDR1 LGHNA, CDR2 YSLEER.

This clonotype was seen more than once but under ten times. The chain couples TRBV7-8 to TRBJ2-3; either TRBD1 or TRBD2 may supply D (5 bases each). Trimming pared 0 bases from V and 6 bases from J, leaving 16 bases between. The CDR3 covers 16 residues. The germline V gene encodes CDR1 SGHVS and CDR2 FQNEAQ. CDR3 sequence: CASSLAGPGLFDTQYF. CDR3 nucleotide sequence: TGTGCCAGCAGCTTAGCGGGACCGGGGCTTTTTGATACGCAGTATTTT.

Notes on this clonotype: This clone may be a read error of a much larger clone one base away. The rearrangement uses TRBV28 and TRBJ2-7, with 10 bases fitting TRBD1. Germline V gives CDR1 MDHEN, CDR2 SYDVKM. The CDR3 runs to 14 residues. CDR3 loop: CTSSFRDRGYEQYF. The CDR3 nucleotides are TGTACCAGCAGTTTCCGGGACAGGGGCTACGAGCAGTACTTC.

This clonotype was seen many times. The chain uses TRBV6-1 and TRBJ1-5; D is undetermined. V was clipped by 5 bases and J by 0 bases, with 8 bases between them. The length of the CDR3 is 14 residues. CDR1 is MNHNS, CDR2 SASEGT, per germline. The CDR3 loop reads CASSSLRSNQPQHF. The CDR3 coding sequence is TGTGCCAGCAGTTCACTACGTAGCAATCAGCCCCAGCATTTT.

This clonotype was observed a handful of times. The chain recombines TRBV20-1 with TRBJ2-5; D remains unclear. Per germline, CDR1 DFQATT and CDR2 SNEGSKA (reference sequence). The V end lost 3 bases, the J end lost 4 bases, and 6 bases lay between the germline ends. The CDR3 has 11 residues. The CDR3 loop is CSASSLETQYF. The CDR3 nucleotides read TGCAGTGCTAGTTCTTTAGAGACCCAGTACTTC.

This clonotype has a count of ten or more. The chain links TRBV6-1 to TRBJ2-7; 9 bases fit TRBD2. There are 14 residues in the CDR3. Germline CDR1 MNHNS, CDR2 SASEGT. With V trimmed by 8 bases and J by 1 base, 6 bases remained unmatched. Here the CDR3 reads CASGLSGSSYEQYF. CDR3 bases: TGTGCCAGCGGACTTAGCGGGAGTTCCTACGAGCAGTACTTC.